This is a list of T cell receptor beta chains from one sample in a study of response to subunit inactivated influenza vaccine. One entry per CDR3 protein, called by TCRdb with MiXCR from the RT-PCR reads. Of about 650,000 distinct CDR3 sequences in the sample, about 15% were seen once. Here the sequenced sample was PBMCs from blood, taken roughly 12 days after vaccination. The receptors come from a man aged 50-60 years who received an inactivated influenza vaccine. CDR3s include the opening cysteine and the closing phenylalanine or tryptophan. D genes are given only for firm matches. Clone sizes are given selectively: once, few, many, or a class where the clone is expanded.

CDR3 protein: CASSTTSGINEQFF
CDR3 DNA: TGTGCCAGCAGCACAACTAGCGGGATCAATGAGCAGTTCTTC
V gene: TRBV5-6
J gene: TRBJ2-1
D gene: TRBD2
clone size: few

CDR3 protein: CSAKVGYSYNEQFF
CDR3 DNA: TGCAGTGCCAAAGTCGGGTATTCCTACAATGAGCAGTTCTTC
V gene: TRBV20-1
J gene: TRBJ2-1
D gene: .
clone size: few

CDR3 protein: CASSYRGLDNEQFF
CDR3 DNA: TGTGCCAGCAGTTACAGGGGGCTGGACAATGAGCAGTTCTTC
V gene: TRBV6-5
J gene: TRBJ2-1
D gene: TRBD1
clone size: many

CDR3 protein: CASSPRAQGYEQYF
CDR3 DNA: TGTGCCAGCTCACCACGGGCACAGGGGTACGAGCAGTACTTC
V gene: TRBV18
J gene: TRBJ2-7
D gene: TRBD1
clone size: many

CDR3 protein: CATPLSEQYF
CDR3 DNA: TGTGCCACCCCGCTGAGCGAGCAGTACTTC
V gene: TRBV10-3
J gene: TRBJ2-7
D gene: .
clone size: .

CDR3 protein: CASSFPSSAGTNTGELFF
CDR3 DNA: TGCGCCAGCAGCTTCCCCTCATCAGCGGGGACGAACACCGGGGAGCTGTTTTTT
V gene: TRBV5-1
J gene: TRBJ2-2
D gene: TRBD2
clone size: .

CDR3 protein: CASSPYRFTGELFF
CDR3 DNA: TGTGCCAGCAGCCCATACAGGTTTACAGGGGAGCTGTTTTTT
V gene: TRBV4-2
J gene: TRBJ2-2
D gene: .
clone size: .

CDR3 protein: CASTKTGTDMQYF
CDR3 DNA: TGCGCCAGCACAAAAACGGGGACAGATATGCAGTATTTT
V gene: TRBV5-1
J gene: TRBJ2-3
D gene: TRBD1
clone size: .

CDR3 protein: CSARVADNYGYTF
CDR3 DNA: TGCAGTGCTAGAGTAGCGGATAACTATGGCTACACCTTC
V gene: TRBV29-1
J gene: TRBJ1-2
D gene: .
clone size: many

CDR3 protein: CASRYRGGAGYEQYF
CDR3 DNA: TGTGCCAGCAGATATCGGGGGGGGGCTGGGTACGAGCAGTACTTC
V gene: TRBV6-5
J gene: TRBJ2-7
D gene: TRBD2
clone size: few

CDR3 protein: CASHRTGGGYGYTF
CDR3 DNA: TGTGCCAGCCACAGGACAGGGGGAGGCTATGGCTACACCTTC
V gene: TRBV6-1
J gene: TRBJ1-2
D gene: TRBD1
clone size: few